What follows is one T cell receptor (beta chain) and its context. This sample is drawn from a study of low-dose radiotherapy and immunotherapy resistance in tumors. On the study more broadly: Radiation delivery to Cohort 1 consisted of 0.5 Gy per fraction every 2 weeks, summing to 6.5 Gy. The patients were given nivolumab 240 mg every two weeks and ipilimumab 1 mg/kg every six weeks, through an intravenous route.

Trimming stripped 6 bases from V and 9 bases from J, with 29 bases between. Looked up from germline, CDR1 is LNHDA and CDR2 is SQIVND (reference sequence). The CDR3 extends over 17 amino acids. Gene-specific TRAV and TRBV primers were used for first-strand cDNA, covering alpha and beta chains. The TCRs were subjected to amplification over around 19 PCR cycles employing a constant-region primer in conjunction with a V-primer adapter. TCRdb reanalysed the reads using MiXCR and keeps one entry per CDR3 protein. Here the sample spans approximately 11,000 distinct CDR3 sequences, roughly half being singletons.

The rearrangement uses TRBV19 and TRBJ1-2; perhaps TRBD1 as D (5 bases). The TCR sequence derives from a human donor with advanced metastatic prostate, ovarian, gallbladder or colorectal cancer (not recorded which). This table probably holds off-target reads from a library built for another chain. The CDR3 spells CASSPGVRAGSLSRYTF. The CDR3 DNA reads as TGTGCCAGTAGCCCTGGGGTCAGGGCAGGTTCCCTTTCTCGCTACACCTTC.